This entry is about one T cell receptor beta chain. Its specificity is not known. This specimen belongs to a study of T cell repertoires in cytomegalovirus infection. The wider study: Both CMV infection and a matching HLA type were indicated by public TCR beta signatures.

Findings of the study overall: What dominated the ex vivo response were HLA-C-restricted CMV-specific TCR beta clonotypes.

The germline CDR1 and CDR2 sequences are LNHDA and SQIVND (reference sequence). V shed 3 bases and J shed 3 bases, with 9 bases lying between them. The CDR3 contains 14 residues. In TCRdb, the reads were re-called with MiXCR into one record per CDR3 protein. The table lists about 920,000 distinct CDR3 sequences, about 33% of them singletons. The rearrangement joins TRBV19 to TRBJ1-5, with D perhaps matching TRBD1 (5 bases). The clonotype was recovered from a human donor in good health (CMV status not recorded). Some clones in this sample may be carry-over from other donors' samples. The sequenced sample was cultured CD8+ T cells from PBMCs, obtained from culture after CMV antigen stimulation. The CDR3 coding sequence is TGTGCCAGTAGTATGGGGCAGACCAATCAGCCCCAGCATTTT. Translation gives CASSMGQTNQPQHF.